Each of the 13 T cell receptor beta chains below was sequenced from the same sample in a study of blood T cell repertoires in COVID-19. Produced via immunoSEQ multiplex PCR; TCRdb's table is partial and in-frame only. The sample holds about 160,000 clones, 70% to 80% seen once. The specimen was peripheral blood. The receptors originated from a man aged 60 to 75 with acute or convalescent COVID-19.

The V call is TRBV6-4, the J call TRBJ1-1, with TRBD1 as a possible D gene (5 bases). The V end was cut by 4 bases, the J end by 1 base, with 28 bases between. Germline CDR1 and CDR2: MRHNA and SNTAGT. The CDR3 has 20 residues. The CDR3 region is CASSAPVLPPEWGPNTEAFF. The CDR3 DNA follows: TGTGCCAGCAGTGCTCCTGTCTTACCCCCAGAGTGGGGCCCGAACACTGAAGCTTTCTTT.

The V call is TRBV19, the J call TRBJ1-3; the D is unclear. CDR1 and CDR2 (germline): LNHDA, SQIVND (reference sequence). This CDR3 is 14 amino acids long. The V end was cut by 4 bases, the J end by 0 bases, with 7 bases between. CDR3 in DNA: TGTGCCAGTAGTACCGGGGTCTCTGGAAACACCATATATTTT. Translation gives CASSTGVSGNTIYF.

This chain uses TRBV27 with TRBJ2-7, with D maybe TRBD2 (7 bases). Trimming took 3 bases from V and 1 from J, leaving 10 bases between them. The germline V gene has CDR1 MNHEY and CDR2 SMNVEV (reference sequence). The CDR3 has 14 amino acids. In DNA form, the CDR3 reads TGTGCCAGCAGTTTCGGGGGGCCATCCTACGAGCAGTACTTC. Its translation is CASSFGGPSYEQYF.

This clone was detected a few times. The CDR3 region has the DNA TGTGCCACCAGTGATTTTCAGACAGGGAAGGCACAGCCCCAGCATTTT. It yields the protein CATSDFQTGKAQPQHF. This sequence joins TRBV24-1 and TRBJ1-5; 7 bases are shared with TRBD1. The CDR3 is 16 amino acids. Looked up from germline, CDR1 is KGHDR and CDR2 is SFDVKD. Trimming cost V 1 base and J 7 bases; bases outside gene matches: 9.

V is TRBV13 and J is TRBJ2-3; 8 nucleotides align to TRBD2. The CDR3 sequence is 14 residues long. Germline values: CDR1 PRHDT, CDR2 FYEKMQ (reference sequence). V lost 5 bases to trimming and J lost 2 bases; unmatched junction nucleotides: 3. CDR3 in DNA: TGTGCCAGCAGCCGGGGGGGAAACACAGATACGCAGTATTTT. Translating gives CASSRGGNTDTQYF.

The CDR3 region is CASSLAGVYEQYF. The CDR3 DNA reads TGTGCCAGCAGCTTGGCGGGGGTCTACGAGCAGTACTTC. The V call is TRBV5-5, the J call TRBJ2-7; TRBD2 is a possible D gene (6 bases). The CDR3 runs to 13 residues. V was trimmed by 0 bases and J by 3 bases, leaving 7 bases between them. Germline CDR1 reads SGHKS; CDR2 reads YYEKEE (reference sequence). The whole variable domain, filled in from reference TRBV5-5 and TRBJ2-7, reads DAGVTQSPTHLIKTRGQQVTLRCSPISGHKSVSWYQQVLGQGPQFIFQYYEKEERGRGNFPDRFSARQFPNYSSELNVNALLLGDSALYLCASSLAGVYEQYFGPGTRLTVT.

The rearrangement uses TRBV6-5 and TRBJ2-4; 9 bases match TRBD1. Germline V gene data show CDR1 as MNHEY and CDR2 as SVGAGI. This CDR3 contains 15 residues. V lost 6 bases, J lost 0 bases, and 3 bases stayed unmatched. This CDR3 reads CASRRQGVAKNIQYF. CDR3 DNA sequence: TGTGCCAGCAGAAGACAGGGGGTAGCCAAAAACATTCAGTACTTC.

The chain combines TRBV3-1 (or the pseudogene TRBV3-2) with TRBJ2-1; D is undetermined. Germline assignment: CDR1 LGHDT and CDR2 YNNKEL (reference sequence). This CDR3 comprises 13 residues. The V end lost 4 bases, the J end lost 3 bases, and 7 bases lay between the germline ends. The CDR3, as DNA: TGTGCCAGCAGCCCCCCCAACTACAATGAGCAGTTCTTC. Translating gives CASSPPNYNEQFF.

This clone was counted a few times. The genes are TRBV3-1 (or the pseudogene TRBV3-2) and TRBJ1-6, with 9 positions matching TRBD1. Germline trimming cut 5 bases from V and 9 bases from J; bases unmatched to any gene: 5. Germline loops: CDR1 LGHDT, CDR2 YNNKEL (reference sequence). CDR3 length: 14 amino acids. The CDR3 DNA sequence: TGTGCCAGCAGCGCGGACAGGGGTAGTTCACCCCTCCACTTT. Amino acid sequence: CASSADRGSSPLHF.

This chain connects TRBV7-8 to TRBJ1-1, with D possibly matching TRBD1 (6 bases). The CDR3 loop spans 15 amino acids. V was pared by 5 bases and J by 5 bases, with 18 bases between. Germline CDR1 reads SGHVS; CDR2 reads FQNEAQ. DNA for the CDR3: TGTGCCAGCAGCCGCAGGGGCGCGAGATGGACTGAAGCTTTCTTT. This encodes CASSRRGARWTEAFF. Looking up the rest from reference TRBV7-8 and TRBJ1-1 gives the full variable domain: GAGVSQSPRYKVAKRGQDVALRCDPISGHVSLFWYQQALGQGPEFLTYFQNEAQLDKSGLPSDRFFAERPEGSVSTLKIQRTQQEDSAVYLCASSRRGARWTEAFFGQGTRLTVV.

The chain uses TRBV3-1 (or the pseudogene TRBV3-2) and TRBJ2-2; 8 bases are a match to TRBD1. Germline CDR1 and CDR2: LGHDT and YNNKEL (reference sequence). V lost 1 base to trimming and J lost 4 bases; unmatched junction nucleotides: 8. This CDR3 spans 17 amino acids. CDR3 region: CASSQGPRTGSTGELFF. The CDR3 nucleotides are TGTGCCAGCAGCCAAGGTCCAAGGACAGGGAGCACCGGGGAGCTGTTTTTT.

The chain joins TRBV7-2 to TRBJ2-2; maybe TRBD2 (5 bases). The CDR3 runs to 15 residues. Trimming removed 1 base at V and 2 bases at J, with 8 bases between. Germline assignment: CDR1 SGHTA and CDR2 FQGNSA. This CDR3 reads CASSLDPGNTGELFF. The DNA of the CDR3 is TGTGCCAGCAGCTTAGATCCGGGAAACACCGGGGAGCTGTTTTTT.

This chain connects TRBV29-1 to TRBJ2-1; TRBD1 aligns across 9 bases. Trimming took 5 bases from V and 7 from J; bases not matched to a gene: 9. CDR1 is SQVTM, CDR2 ANQGSEA, per germline. The CDR3 is made up of 14 amino acids. The CDR3 sequence is CSVLPRDRVNEQFF. The CDR3 nucleotides read TGCAGCGTTCTCCCGAGGGACAGGGTTAATGAGCAGTTCTTC.